The rows below give T cell receptor beta chains drawn from one sample of a study of circulating CD8 cells and anti-PD-1 response in melanoma. TCRdb analysed the reads with MiXCR anew, one entry per CDR3 protein. The profile covers about 2,000 distinct CDR3 sequences, with about 7.8% appearing a single time and approximately 8.2% taken by the ten largest. The sample consisted of CD8+ T cells from PBMCs, taken at baseline or after one month of anti-PD-1 therapy (not recorded which). The receptors derive from a human donor with melanoma. CDR3s include the opening cysteine and the closing phenylalanine or tryptophan.

CDR3aa: CASTLTDGGTEAFF
len: 14
j_gene: TRBJ1-1
v_gene: TRBV19

CDR3aa: CAWSSVPGQGNSVGNTIYF
len: 19
j_gene: TRBJ1-3
v_gene: TRBV30

CDR3aa: CASSTGTRNTEAFF
len: 14
j_gene: TRBJ1-1
v_gene: TRBV19

CDR3aa: CSATAGTSGSYEQYF
len: 15
j_gene: TRBJ2-7
v_gene: TRBV20-1

CDR3aa: CASSLVGGEETQYF
len: 14
j_gene: TRBJ2-5
v_gene: TRBV27

CDR3aa: CASSQDPGTVSSGANVLTF
len: 19
j_gene: TRBJ2-6
v_gene: TRBV4-3

CDR3aa: CAWSVSLQTEAFF
len: 13
j_gene: TRBJ1-1
v_gene: TRBV30

CDR3aa: CAGSIQGGTQYF
len: 12
j_gene: TRBJ2-3
v_gene: TRBV27

CDR3aa: CASSRRQSEQFF
len: 12
j_gene: TRBJ2-1
v_gene: TRBV14

CDR3aa: CASSYYRTNQETQYF
len: 15
j_gene: TRBJ2-5
v_gene: TRBV6-6

CDR3aa: CSARRGSYEQYF
len: 12
j_gene: TRBJ2-7
v_gene: TRBV29-1

CDR3aa: CASSLGVYEQYF
len: 12
j_gene: TRBJ2-7
v_gene: TRBV7-2

CDR3aa: CSVETSDSTSYEQYF
len: 15
j_gene: TRBJ2-7
v_gene: TRBV29-1

CDR3aa: CASSFCLDNEQFF
len: 13
j_gene: TRBJ2-1
v_gene: TRBV28

CDR3aa: CASSPSWGYYEQYF
len: 14
j_gene: TRBJ2-7
v_gene: TRBV19

CDR3aa: CASSCVSGYNEQFF
len: 14
j_gene: TRBJ2-1
v_gene: TRBV21-1

CDR3aa: CASRRMAGGAGELFF
len: 15
j_gene: TRBJ2-2
v_gene: TRBV27

CDR3aa: CSARGASGDRPNYEQYF
len: 17
j_gene: TRBJ2-7
v_gene: TRBV20-1

CDR3aa: CSAREYRDPRNAYEQYF
len: 17
j_gene: TRBJ2-7
v_gene: TRBV20-1

CDR3aa: CASTPGASGYNEQFF
len: 15
j_gene: TRBJ2-1
v_gene: TRBV19

CDR3aa: CASSIQIYYGYTF
len: 13
j_gene: TRBJ1-2
v_gene: TRBV28

CDR3aa: CASSDSTGELFF
len: 12
j_gene: TRBJ2-2
v_gene: TRBV2

CDR3aa: CASSAFWGANTEAFF
len: 15
j_gene: TRBJ1-1
v_gene: TRBV7-2

CDR3aa: CSARMVAGDPDNEQFF
len: 16
j_gene: TRBJ2-1
v_gene: TRBV20-1

CDR3aa: CASSFATGTASIGYTF
len: 16
j_gene: TRBJ1-2
v_gene: TRBV7-9

CDR3aa: CASSFSQSGRDTQYF
len: 15
j_gene: TRBJ2-3
v_gene: TRBV27

CDR3aa: CASRGDWREQYF
len: 12
j_gene: TRBJ2-7
v_gene: TRBV27

CDR3aa: CSVEGRGYEQYF
len: 12
j_gene: TRBJ2-7
v_gene: TRBV29-1

CDR3aa: CASTLLPRTGDPNEQFF
len: 17
j_gene: TRBJ2-1
v_gene: TRBV7-2

CDR3aa: CASSSLPYGNEQFF
len: 14
j_gene: TRBJ2-1
v_gene: TRBV7-3

CDR3aa: CASSFGDTYEQYF
len: 13
j_gene: TRBJ2-7
v_gene: TRBV27

CDR3aa: CATTPDPSPEAFF
len: 13
j_gene: TRBJ1-1
v_gene: TRBV7-3

CDR3aa: CASSILLVNEQFF
len: 13
j_gene: TRBJ2-1
v_gene: TRBV19

CDR3aa: CASSPLGGVYNEQFF
len: 15
j_gene: TRBJ2-1
v_gene: TRBV28

CDR3aa: CASSLDQVPYEQYF
len: 14
j_gene: TRBJ2-7
v_gene: TRBV5-6

CDR3aa: CASSPWRRGYEQYF
len: 14
j_gene: TRBJ2-7
v_gene: TRBV5-6

CDR3aa: CASSPLRSYEQYF
len: 13
j_gene: TRBJ2-7
v_gene: TRBV6-2/TRBV6-3

CDR3aa: CASSARGTGAFF
len: 12
j_gene: TRBJ1-1
v_gene: TRBV27

CDR3aa: CASSQLAGGINEQFF
len: 15
j_gene: TRBJ2-1
v_gene: TRBV6-5

CDR3aa: CASSLSPAPSYEQYF
len: 15
j_gene: TRBJ2-7
v_gene: TRBV28

CDR3aa: CASTPKRGNQPQHF
len: 14
j_gene: TRBJ1-5
v_gene: TRBV19

CDR3aa: CASSGGITYEQYF
len: 13
j_gene: TRBJ2-7
v_gene: TRBV7-2

CDR3aa: CASSEDRSLYGYTF
len: 14
j_gene: TRBJ1-2
v_gene: TRBV27

CDR3aa: CSARDIVRDRGNTQYF
len: 16
j_gene: TRBJ2-3
v_gene: TRBV20-1

CDR3aa: CASSSGHEQYF
len: 11
j_gene: TRBJ2-7
v_gene: TRBV27

CDR3aa: CASSLHREAFF
len: 11
j_gene: TRBJ1-1
v_gene: TRBV19

CDR3aa: CATSRDSLSPLHF
len: 13
j_gene: TRBJ1-6
v_gene: TRBV24-1

CDR3aa: CASSPNIYEQYF
len: 12
j_gene: TRBJ2-7
v_gene: TRBV28

CDR3aa: CASSEEAPGANTEAFF
len: 16
j_gene: TRBJ1-1
v_gene: TRBV25-1

CDR3aa: CATSELGQDYTF
len: 12
j_gene: TRBJ1-2
v_gene: TRBV24-1

CDR3aa: CASSFPGAGDQETQYF
len: 16
j_gene: TRBJ2-5
v_gene: TRBV7-8

CDR3aa: CASSLGQVFTDTQYF
len: 15
j_gene: TRBJ2-3
v_gene: TRBV9

CDR3aa: CSVETGGGNTEAFF
len: 14
j_gene: TRBJ1-1
v_gene: TRBV29-1